The rows below give T cell receptor beta chains drawn from one sample of a study of blood T cell repertoires in COVID-19. Clones were sequenced by immunoSEQ multiplex PCR, and TCRdb holds only the in-frame ones, with some missing. There are 310,000 or so clones in the sample; about nine tenths occur only once, and 0.95% to 1.3% lies in the top ten. The material sequenced was PBMCs or T cells enriched from blood (not recorded which). These TCRs come from a woman younger than 45 who had recovered from COVID-19. Both conserved end residues are part of each CDR3. The order of the fields is CDR3 protein, CDR3 DNA, J gene, V gene, clone size, D gene. The D gene is left open where the match is weak. The listing skips clone size in some rows; elsewhere it reads once, few, many or a size class.

CASSYFTESTDEQFF | TGTGCCAGCAGTTACTTTACGGAATCGACAGATGAGCAGTTCTTC | TRBJ2-1 | TRBV6-8 | NA | NA
CASSLTAEGTQYF | TGTGCCAGCAGCTTGACAGCTGAAGGGACCCAGTACTTC | TRBJ2-5 | TRBV11-2 | NA | NA
CSVEGGARTEAFF | TGCAGCGTTGAGGGGGGGGCGCGAACTGAAGCTTTCTTT | TRBJ1-1 | TRBV29-1 | NA | NA
CASIKSGQRTTGELFF | TGTGCCAGTATAAAGAGCGGGCAAAGGACCACCGGGGAGCTGTTTTTT | TRBJ2-2 | TRBV19 | NA | NA
CASSHRRAAGELFF | TGTGCCAGCAGCCACCGGCGGGCCGCCGGGGAGCTGTTTTTT | TRBJ2-2 | TRBV6-5 | NA | NA
CASTGSASDTQYF | TGTGCCAGCACCGGGAGCGCCTCCGATACGCAGTATTTT | TRBJ2-3 | TRBV27 | NA | NA
CASSPWTSGDLRRQYF | TGTGCCAGCAGTCCTTGGACTAGCGGGGACCTCCGCCGGCAGTACTTC | TRBJ2-7 | TRBV27 | NA | TRBD2
CSAAPPGGSYNEQFF | TGCAGCGCCGCCCCCCCGGGAGGCTCCTACAATGAGCAGTTCTTC | TRBJ2-1 | TRBV29-1 | once | TRBD2
CSASRPGGNYGYTF | TGCAGTGCTAGTCGCCCAGGGGGTAACTATGGCTACACCTTC | TRBJ1-2 | TRBV20-1 | few | TRBD1
CSVEDRGQDYGYTF | TGCAGCGTTGAAGATCGCGGACAGGACTATGGCTACACCTTC | TRBJ1-2 | TRBV29-1 | NA | TRBD1
CASSREARSYNQPQHF | TGTGCCAGTAGCAGAGAGGCCCGTTCCTACAATCAGCCCCAGCATTTT | TRBJ1-5 | TRBV19 | NA | NA
CASSLTSGGYNEQFF | TGTGCCAGCAGCTTAACTAGCGGGGGCTACAATGAGCAGTTCTTC | TRBJ2-1 | TRBV7-2 | NA | TRBD2
CASSPQRDTQYF | TGTGCCAGCTCACCTCAGAGGGATACGCAGTATTTT | TRBJ2-3 | TRBV18 | NA | NA
CASSSNRNGYTF | TGTGCCAGCAGCTCAAACAGAAATGGCTACACCTTC | TRBJ1-2 | TRBV3-1/TRBV3-2 | few | NA
CASSLVRDTHNSPLHF | TGTGCCAGCAGCCTTGTCCGGGACACGCATAATTCACCCCTCCACTTT | TRBJ1-6 | TRBV5-6 | few | NA
CASSRQGPAAQHF | TGTGCCAGTAGTAGACAGGGCCCTGCGGCCCAGCATTTT | TRBJ1-5 | TRBV19 | NA | TRBD1
CASSLTGANTEAFF | TGTGCCAGCAGCTTGACAGGGGCGAACACTGAAGCTTTCTTT | TRBJ1-1 | TRBV7-9 | NA | TRBD1
CASSLLSGREDTQYF | TGTGCCAGCTCACTTCTTAGCGGGAGGGAAGATACGCAGTATTTT | TRBJ2-3 | TRBV18 | once | TRBD2
CASSIPDRGTEAFF | TGTGCCAGTAGTATCCCGGACAGGGGGACTGAAGCTTTCTTT | TRBJ1-1 | TRBV19 | NA | TRBD1
CASRHRDRGYEQYF | TGTGCCAGCAGGCACCGGGACAGGGGCTACGAGCAGTACTTC | TRBJ2-7 | TRBV27 | once | TRBD1
CASSPSGTSGSEQYF | TGTGCCAGCTCACCATCGGGGACTAGCGGGAGCGAGCAGTACTTC | TRBJ2-7 | TRBV18 | few | TRBD2
CSVGNTRSYNEQFF | TGCAGCGTTGGAAATACTCGCTCCTACAATGAGCAGTTCTTC | TRBJ2-1 | TRBV29-1 | once | NA
CATSREGARTGELFF | TGTGCCACCAGCAGAGAGGGGGCACGAACCGGGGAGCTGTTTTTT | TRBJ2-2 | TRBV15 | NA | NA